The clone carrying this T cell receptor beta chain was detected a few times. The antigen is not known. Treatment reported: oral pan-JAK inhibitor, 5-10 mg twice daily. cDNA prepared by RNA extraction and subsequent reverse transcription served as the template for sequencing. The protocol was immunoSEQ multiplex PCR, while the TCRdb copy is restricted to in-frame clones and leaves out a portion. The sample gives roughly 120,000 clones, roughly 63% of which show up once; 30% is in the top ten. This specimen comes from a study of CD8+ T cells in alopecia areata. Study information: The drug, oral tofacitinib, was given to treated patients at 5 to 10 mg twice daily.

The study, taken as a whole, reports: Expanded CD8+ clones among the top 100, as well as scalp clonality, were significantly decreased by tofacitinib. Higher clonality and more expanded CD8+ clones appeared in lesional than normal scalp.

Per the germline V gene, CDR1 is SGHTA and CDR2 is FQGNSA. V was pared by 3 bases and J by 5 bases, with 22 bases between. The CDR3 is 18 residues long. The chain recombines TRBV7-2 with TRBJ2-2, with a weak D call TRBD2 (6 bases). This clonotype was obtained from a human donor with alopecia areata. The material sequenced was CD8+ T cells sorted from blood, taken at week 4, from a patient treated with tofacitinib. The DNA of the CDR3 is TGTGCCAGCAGCTTCCCGTCCCAGGGACTCTATGGAACCGGGGAGCTGTTTTTT. It is translated as CASSFPSQGLYGTGELFF.